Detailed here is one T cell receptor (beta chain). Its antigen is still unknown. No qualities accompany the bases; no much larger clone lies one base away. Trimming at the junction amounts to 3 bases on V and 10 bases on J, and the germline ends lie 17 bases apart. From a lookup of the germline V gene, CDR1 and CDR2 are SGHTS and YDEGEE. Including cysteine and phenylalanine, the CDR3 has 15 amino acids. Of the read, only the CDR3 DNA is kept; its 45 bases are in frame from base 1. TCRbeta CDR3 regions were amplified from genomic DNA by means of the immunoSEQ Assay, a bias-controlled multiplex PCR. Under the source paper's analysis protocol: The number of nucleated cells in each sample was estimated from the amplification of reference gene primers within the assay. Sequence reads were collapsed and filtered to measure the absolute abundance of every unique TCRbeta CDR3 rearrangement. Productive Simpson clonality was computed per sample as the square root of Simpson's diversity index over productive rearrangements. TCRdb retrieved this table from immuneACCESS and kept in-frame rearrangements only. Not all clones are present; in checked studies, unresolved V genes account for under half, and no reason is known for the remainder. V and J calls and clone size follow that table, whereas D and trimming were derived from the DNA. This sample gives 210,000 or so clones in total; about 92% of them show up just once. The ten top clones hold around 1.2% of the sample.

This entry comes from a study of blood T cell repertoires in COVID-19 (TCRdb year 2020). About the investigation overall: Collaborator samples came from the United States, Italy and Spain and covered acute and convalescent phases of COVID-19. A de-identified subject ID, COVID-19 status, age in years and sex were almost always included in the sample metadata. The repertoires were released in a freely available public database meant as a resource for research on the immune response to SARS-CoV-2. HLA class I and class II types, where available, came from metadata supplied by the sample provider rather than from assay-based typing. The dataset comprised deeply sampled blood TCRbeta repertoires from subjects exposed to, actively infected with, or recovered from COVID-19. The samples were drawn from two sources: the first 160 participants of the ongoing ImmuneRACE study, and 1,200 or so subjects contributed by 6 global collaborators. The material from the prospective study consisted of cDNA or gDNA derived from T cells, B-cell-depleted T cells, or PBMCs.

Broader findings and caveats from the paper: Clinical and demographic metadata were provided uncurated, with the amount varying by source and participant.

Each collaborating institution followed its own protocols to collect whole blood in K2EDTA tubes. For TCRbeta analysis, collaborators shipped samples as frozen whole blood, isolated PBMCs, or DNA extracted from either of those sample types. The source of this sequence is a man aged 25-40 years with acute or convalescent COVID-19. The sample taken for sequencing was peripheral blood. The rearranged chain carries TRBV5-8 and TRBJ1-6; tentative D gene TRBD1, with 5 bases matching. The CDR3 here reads CASSWRDARGSPLHF. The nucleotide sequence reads TGTGCCAGCAGCTGGAGGGACGCTCGGGGGTCACCCCTCCACTTT.